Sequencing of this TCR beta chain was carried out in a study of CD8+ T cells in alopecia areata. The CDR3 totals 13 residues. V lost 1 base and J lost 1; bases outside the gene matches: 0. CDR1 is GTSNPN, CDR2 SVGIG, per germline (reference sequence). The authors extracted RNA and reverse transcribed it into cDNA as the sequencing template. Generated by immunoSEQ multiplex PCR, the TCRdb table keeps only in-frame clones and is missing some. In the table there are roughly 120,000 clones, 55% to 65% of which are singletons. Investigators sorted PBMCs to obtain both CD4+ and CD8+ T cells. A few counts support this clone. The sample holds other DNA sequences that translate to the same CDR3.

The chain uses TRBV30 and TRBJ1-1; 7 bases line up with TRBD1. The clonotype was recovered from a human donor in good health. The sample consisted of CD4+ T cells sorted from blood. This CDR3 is CAWSGQGNTEAFF. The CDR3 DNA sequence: TGTGCCTGGAGTGGACAGGGGAACACTGAAGCTTTCTTT.